These 30 T cell receptor beta chains share one sample of origin, sequenced in a study of shared clonotypes between healthy human individuals. Some clones are missing from TCRdb's copy, which holds only in-frame ones; the method was immunoSEQ multiplex PCR. The table has hundreds of thousands of clones, almost 97% seen once. Sequencing was performed on naive CD4+ T cells sorted from blood. Specified subset: CD45RA+ positively selected. These receptors were obtained from a woman in her 30s in good health.

This chain connects TRBV2 to TRBJ2-7; D possibly matches TRBD1 or TRBD2 (5 bases each). The CDR3 length is 13 residues. V was trimmed by 11 bases and J by 3 bases, leaving 17 bases between them. Germline loops: CDR1 SNHLY, CDR2 FYNNEI. CDR3 in amino acids: CAGTRDGYYEQYF. CDR3 nucleotides: TGTGCCGGTACCCGGGACGGCTACTACGAGCAGTACTTC.

The rearrangement links TRBV7-8 to TRBJ1-1, with TRBD1 identical over 7 bases. CDR3 size: 14 residues. Germline V gene sequence: CDR1 SGHVS, CDR2 FQNEAQ. J lost 7 bases, V lost 3 bases, and 8 bases had no gene match. DNA for the CDR3: TGTGCCAGCAGCTTTACCACGGGACAGCTTGAAGCTTTCTTT. This translates into CASSFTTGQLEAFF.

CDR3 in amino acids: CASTNTYEQYF. As DNA, the CDR3 is TGTGCCAGCACTAATACGTACGAGCAGTACTTC. The genes are TRBV28 and TRBJ2-5; unclear D gene. The last part of the DNA fits TRBJ2-7 better; the J call may be wrong. This CDR3 region has 11 residues. Germline CDR1 reads MDHEN; CDR2 reads SYDVKM.

This chain links TRBV6-5 with TRBJ2-5; D might be TRBD2 (6 bases). Judging by the DNA end, TRBJ2-7 fits better; the J call may be wrong. CDR1 and CDR2 from the germline V gene are MNHEY and SVGAGI. The CDR3 has 13 amino acids. DNA for the CDR3: TGTGCCAGCAGCATGGAGGGTATAGCCGAGCAGTACTTC. It encodes CASSMEGIAEQYF.

CDR3 residues: CASSPRQGAYNEQFF. The DNA of the CDR3 is TGCGCCAGCAGCCCCCGACAGGGGGCCTACAATGAGCAGTTCTTC. V usage is TRBV4-1 and J usage is TRBJ2-1, with 9 bases that match TRBD1. The CDR3 spans 15 residues. CDR1 MGHRA and CDR2 YSYEKL come from the germline V gene. Trimming at V came to 4 bases and at J to 2 bases, leaving 3 bases not matched to a gene.

This chain uses TRBV5-1 with TRBJ1-2; D is unclear. Trimming took 0 bases from V and 3 from J, leaving 18 bases between them. Germline-derived CDR1 and CDR2 are SGHRS and YFSETQ. There are 17 residues in the CDR3. CDR3 coding DNA: TGCGCCAGCAGCTTGGGGCCGGGCCCCTACTACGACTATGGCTACACCTTC. This gives the protein CASSLGPGPYYDYGYTF. The variable domain in full, with the rest retrieved from reference TRBV5-1 and TRBJ1-2, is KAGVTQTPRYLIKTRGQQVTLSCSPISGHRSVSWYQQTPGQGLQFLFEYFSETQRNKGNFPGRFSGRQFSNSRSEMNVSTLELGDSALYLCASSLGPGPYYDYGYTFGSGTRLTVV.

V is TRBV27 and J is TRBJ2-1; 10 bases match TRBD2. The length of the CDR3 is 18 residues. Looked up from germline, CDR1 is MNHEY and CDR2 is SMNVEV (reference sequence). V shed 6 bases and J 4 bases; nucleotides not matched to a gene: 15. CDR3 loop: CASSPTLGTSAKYNEQFF. The CDR3 nucleotides are TGTGCCAGCAGCCCGACTCTGGGGACTAGCGCGAAGTACAATGAGCAGTTCTTC.

This chain connects TRBV11-1 to TRBJ2-2; D is undetermined. There are 12 residues in the CDR3. CDR1 SGHAT and CDR2 FQDESV come from the germline V gene (reference sequence). Trimming removed 7 bases at V and 8 bases at J, with 11 bases between. Here the CDR3 DNA reads TGTGCCAGCACCCCTGGGTTTGGGGAGCTGTTTTTT. The encoded protein is CASTPGFGELFF. Drawing the rest from reference TRBV11-1 and TRBJ2-2, the complete variable domain is EAEVAQSPRYKITEKSQAVAFWCDPISGHATLYWYRQILGQGPELLVQFQDESVVDDSQLPKDRFSAERLKGVDSTLKIQPAELGDSAMYLCASTPGFGELFFGEGSRLTVL.

The J gene is TRBJ2-1, the V gene TRBV5-5; D not certain. CDR3 length: 11 amino acids. CDR1 is SGHKS, CDR2 YYEKEE, per germline (reference sequence). V lost 3 bases and J lost 4, with 2 bases in between. The CDR3 loop reads CASSWYNEQFF. As DNA, the CDR3 is TGTGCCAGCAGCTGGTACAATGAGCAGTTCTTC. Together with reference TRBV5-5 and TRBJ2-1, the CDR3 gives the full variable domain: DAGVTQSPTHLIKTRGQQVTLRCSPISGHKSVSWYQQVLGQGPQFIFQYYEKEERGRGNFPDRFSARQFPNYSSELNVNALLLGDSALYLCASSWYNEQFFGPGTRLTVL.

This clone was seen a few times. The chain carries TRBV28 and TRBJ2-7; 7 bases agree with TRBD2. Per the germline V gene, CDR1 is MDHEN and CDR2 is SYDVKM. Unmatched junction bases numbered 5, after V lost 7 bases and J lost 2 bases. CDR3 length: 13 amino acids. CDR3 in amino acids: CASNGGITYEQYF. The CDR3 DNA is TGTGCCAGCAACGGGGGGATCACCTACGAGCAGTACTTC.

The chain carries TRBV7-8 and TRBJ2-7; D remains unclear. V was shortened by 5 bases and J by 0 bases, with 14 bases between the two germline ends. The CDR3 loop spans 15 amino acids. Per germline, CDR1 SGHVS and CDR2 FQNEAQ. The CDR3 DNA reads as TGTGCCAGCAGCCAAGTCTTGAAGGCCTCCTACGAGCAGTACTTC. This encodes CASSQVLKASYEQYF.

The gene calls are TRBV19 and TRBJ1-1, with 9 bases fitting TRBD1. Germline assignment: CDR1 LNHDA and CDR2 SQIVND (reference sequence). The CDR3 consists of 15 residues. J was trimmed by 1 base and V by 4 bases; bases with no gene match: 4. In DNA, the CDR3 is TGTGCCAGTAGTAAGCTGACAGGGGGGAACACTGAAGCTTTCTTT. Its protein is CASSKLTGGNTEAFF.

The genes are TRBV15 and TRBJ1-1; D is possibly TRBD1 (5 bases). The germline V gene encodes CDR1 LNHNV and CDR2 YYDKDF (reference sequence). V dropped 7 bases and J dropped 1 base, with 10 bases sitting between them. CDR3 length equals 13 residues. The chain's CDR3 is CATTFGANTEAFF. The CDR3 nucleotides are TGTGCCACCACCTTCGGGGCGAACACTGAAGCTTTCTTT.

The chain combines TRBV28 with TRBJ2-5; D may be TRBD1 (5 bases). The J call may be wrong; the DNA end is better matched by TRBJ2-7. Germline V gene data show CDR1 as MDHEN and CDR2 as SYDVKM. This CDR3 is built from 13 residues. The CDR3 sequence: CASTQGQYYEQYF. As DNA, the CDR3 is TGTGCCAGCACTCAGGGCCAGTACTACGAGCAGTACTTC.

The V and J genes are TRBV29-1 and TRBJ2-7, with 8 bases fitting TRBD1. In germline, CDR1 is SQVTM, CDR2 ANQGSEA. The CDR3 covers 17 residues. Trimming took 7 bases from V and 1 from J; bases not matched to a gene: 18. CDR3 residues: CSASNIQGARASYEQYF. As DNA, the CDR3 is TGCAGCGCGAGTAATATTCAGGGGGCGCGAGCATCCTACGAGCAGTACTTC.

The chain joins TRBV7-9 to TRBJ2-3; a weak D match, TRBD2 (5 bases). V shed 5 bases and J shed 9 bases, with 18 bases lying between them. Looked up from germline, CDR1 is SEHNR and CDR2 is FQNEAQ (reference sequence). There are 14 residues in the CDR3. CDR3 protein: CASSPSGSIATQYF. CDR3 nucleotides: TGTGCCAGCAGCCCGTCGGGTTCGATAGCGACGCAGTATTTT.

J is TRBJ2-5 and V is TRBV5-1, with 15 nucleotides matching TRBD2. The CDR3 consists of 16 residues. The J segment lost 5 bases and the V segment lost 4 bases, leaving 6 bases of the junction unmatched. From germline, CDR1 is SGHRS and CDR2 YFSETQ. For the CDR3, the DNA is TGCGCCAGCAGCGGAGGACTAGCGGGAGGGGGGGAGACCCAGTACTTC. It yields the protein CASSGGLAGGGETQYF.

The chain joins TRBV5-1 to TRBJ2-7, with D perhaps matching TRBD2 (6 bases). Per the germline V gene, CDR1 is SGHRS and CDR2 is YFSETQ. V gave up 5 bases and J gave up 3 bases, with 12 bases separating them. This CDR3 is 13 amino acids long. CDR3 DNA sequence: TGCGCCAGCAGGGAGGGACGGGACTACGAGCAGTACTTC. Translating it yields CASREGRDYEQYF.

The chain uses TRBV19 and TRBJ2-1; 13 bases are shared with TRBD2. V was clipped by 5 bases and J by 8 bases; unmatched bases: 6. The germline CDR1 and CDR2 sequences are LNHDA and SQIVND (reference sequence). This CDR3 has 15 amino acids. CDR3 loop: CASSLGLAGFDEQFF. The CDR3 bases are TGTGCCAGTAGTCTGGGACTAGCGGGATTTGATGAGCAGTTCTTC.

The genes are TRBV7-8 and TRBJ1-2; D is unresolved. The CDR3 runs to 14 residues. V was clipped by 2 bases and J by 0 bases, with 7 bases between them. Germline CDR1 and CDR2: SGHVS and FQNEAQ. The CDR3 protein is CASSLRATNYGYTF. CDR3 bases: TGTGCCAGCAGCTTACGAGCCACTAACTATGGCTACACCTTC.

The gene calls are TRBV10-2 and TRBJ1-1, with a possible D match to TRBD1 (6 bases). The CDR3 runs 13 residues. Per the germline V gene, CDR1 is WSHSY and CDR2 is SAAADI. V was clipped by 4 bases and J by 7 bases, with 13 bases between them. The CDR3 loop is CASSASRDIEAFF. CDR3 nucleotides: TGCGCCAGCAGTGCATCCCGGGACATTGAAGCTTTCTTT.

The chain recombines TRBV10-3 with TRBJ1-6, with D unresolved. The CDR3 has 21 residues. In germline, CDR1 is ENHRY, CDR2 SYGVKD. Trimming cost V 0 bases and J 0 bases, with 21 bases left between them. The chain's CDR3 is CAISESVPHTKSSSYNSPLHF. The CDR3 nucleotides read TGTGCCATCAGTGAGTCGGTACCTCACACTAAAAGTAGCTCCTATAATTCACCCCTCCACTTT.

The chain has TRBV19 and TRBJ1-4, with 8 bases matching TRBD1. Looked up from germline, CDR1 is LNHDA and CDR2 is SQIVND (reference sequence). The CDR3 extends over 14 amino acids. V was pared by 6 bases and J by 7 bases, with 7 bases of the junction left unmatched. The CDR3 spells CASSLQGAIEKLFF. CDR3 sequence (DNA): TGTGCCAGTAGCCTTCAGGGGGCGATTGAAAAACTGTTTTTT. Drawing the rest from reference TRBV19 and TRBJ1-4, the complete variable domain is DGGITQSPKYLFRKEGQNVTLSCEQNLNHDAMYWYRQDPGQGLRLIYYSQIVNDFQKGDIAEGYSVSREKKESFPLTVTSAQKNPTAFYLCASSLQGAIEKLFFGSGTQLSVL.

V is TRBV11-3 and J is TRBJ2-1; D assignment may be TRBD1 or TRBD2 (5 bases each). Germline CDR1 is SGHNT and CDR2 is YENEEA. V gave up 1 base and J gave up 9 bases, with 16 bases separating them. This CDR3 spans 15 amino acids. The CDR3 region has the DNA TGTGCCAGCAGCTTAGGGGGGTTTCTGGACGGTGAGCAGTTCTTC. As protein: CASSLGGFLDGEQFF.

The chain combines TRBV18 with TRBJ2-5, with D possibly being TRBD1 (5 bases). The CDR3 is made up of 15 amino acids. Germline CDR1 and CDR2: KGHSH and LQKENI. V was pared by 2 bases and J by 5 bases, with 15 bases between. CDR3 residues: CASSPGTGNLETQYF. CDR3 nucleotide sequence: TGTGCCAGCTCACCAGGTACAGGCAATCTGGAGACCCAGTACTTC.

V is TRBV4-1 and J is TRBJ2-2; TRBD2 matches at 14 bases. After removal of 1 base from V and 5 bases from J, the junction contained 3 bases not matched to a gene. CDR3 length: 17 residues. Germline V CDR1 and CDR2: MGHRA, YSYEKL. The DNA for the CDR3 is TGCGCCAGCAGCCAAGGGACTAGCGGGAGGAGTACCGGGGAGCTGTTTTTT. Amino acids: CASSQGTSGRSTGELFF.

This clone was detected once. The V and J genes are TRBV6-5 and TRBJ1-4; D gene ambiguous. V gave up 4 bases and J gave up 4 bases, with 7 bases separating them. The CDR3 runs to 13 residues. Germline-derived CDR1 and CDR2 are MNHEY and SVGAGI. The CDR3 loop reads CASSWTRNEKLFF. DNA for the CDR3: TGTGCCAGCAGTTGGACCCGTAATGAAAAACTGTTTTTT.

The rearrangement joins TRBV14 to TRBJ2-1; maybe TRBD2 (6 bases). This CDR3 is 14 amino acids long. V dropped 5 bases and J dropped 0 bases, with 8 bases sitting between them. Germline V gene data show CDR1 as SGHDN and CDR2 as FVKESK. CDR3 residues: CASSGGSSYNEQFF. CDR3 nucleotides: TGTGCCAGCAGCGGGGGGAGCTCCTACAATGAGCAGTTCTTC.

Here the CDR3 DNA reads TGTGCCAGCAGTTTACGGGACGCGTACTCCTACGAGCAGTACTTC. Its translation: CASSLRDAYSYEQYF. The gene calls are TRBV27 and TRBJ2-5; D possibly uses TRBD1 or TRBD2 (5 bases each). TRBJ2-7 matches the DNA end more closely, so the J call is doubtful. CDR3 size: 15 residues. Germline loops: CDR1 MNHEY, CDR2 SMNVEV (reference sequence).

The chain couples TRBV2 to TRBJ2-5; the D gene is possibly TRBD2 (5 bases). V was clipped by 7 bases and J by 1 base, with 19 bases between them. The CDR3 extends over 16 amino acids. Germline lookup yields CDR1 SNHLY and CDR2 FYNNEI. The DNA for the CDR3 is TGTGCCAGCACCGGAGGTGGGCTGATCGGCCAAGAGACCCAGTACTTC. Its protein is CASTGGGLIGQETQYF.